A selection of T cell receptor beta chains follows, all from one sample in a study of blood T cell repertoires in COVID-19. Clones were sequenced by immunoSEQ multiplex PCR, and TCRdb holds only the in-frame ones, with some missing. The sample contains about 160,000 clones, just under 90% of which appear only once. Sequenced: peripheral blood. The receptors originated from a woman in her 70s with COVID-19, enrolled during active disease. Both conserved end residues are part of each CDR3.

v_call: TRBV3-1/TRBV3-2
cdr3_aa: CASSQGQNNSPLHF

v_call: TRBV5-4
cdr3_aa: CASSSRNTEAFF

v_call: TRBV11-2
cdr3_aa: CASSLVRGSTDTQYF

v_call: TRBV29-1
cdr3_aa: CSVRGVEAFF

v_call: TRBV28
cdr3_aa: CASKKGAGNTIYF

v_call: TRBV2
cdr3_aa: CASSRGQGATGELFF

v_call: TRBV7-8
cdr3_aa: CASSTGYIRNTEAFF

v_call: TRBV27
cdr3_aa: CASSSNRPSGNTIYF

v_call: TRBV3-1/TRBV3-2
cdr3_aa: CASSQLTSTSGFYTQYF

v_call: TRBV5-1
cdr3_aa: CASSRDFTDTQYF

v_call: TRBV28
cdr3_aa: CASSLFLRVQETQYF

v_call: TRBV6-2/TRBV6-3
cdr3_aa: CASSYSPTSEVRASGNQPQHF

v_call: TRBV7-2
cdr3_aa: CASSLAASGHSISYEQYF

v_call: TRBV10-3
cdr3_aa: CAIKESEGPTEANVLTF

v_call: TRBV30
cdr3_aa: CAFSTGVNQPQHF

v_call: TRBV19
cdr3_aa: CASSTQGKLYGYTF

v_call: TRBV28
cdr3_aa: CASSLEVRTVPNQPQHF

v_call: TRBV9
cdr3_aa: CASSVAGAPLGELFF

v_call: TRBV15
cdr3_aa: CATSRGPPQGVAGNTIYF

v_call: TRBV19
cdr3_aa: CASTQGLADNEQFF